This TCR beta chain was captured in a study of T cells in Graves' hyperthyroidism and ophthalmopathy. General study findings and limits: Onset of ophthalmopathy came a median 6.5 months after the model predicted it.

TCR beta CDR3 regions were amplified from RNA transcripts. HTBI primers drove first-round RT-PCR of the TCR CDR3. One entry per CDR3 protein, called by TCRdb with MiXCR from the multiplex PCR reads. The repertoire has 400,000 to 500,000 distinct CDR3 sequences, approximately 14% of them found once; the top ten carry around a sixth. This clonotype showed up many times. Its target is unknown. V dropped 3 bases and J dropped 4; count of bases not matched to a gene: 1. CDR1 ENHRY and CDR2 SYGVKD come from the germline V gene. The CDR3 has 14 amino acids. Exclusion followed for patients with uncontrolled infection, other autoimmune disease, pregnancy or lactation. PBMCs were collected from an approximately 9.5 ml volume of fresh peripheral blood.

This TCR was recovered from a woman aged 18-29 years with Graves' hyperthyroidism. The sample taken for sequencing was blood. The genes are TRBV10-3 and TRBJ2-1; 9 nucleotides align to TRBD2. CDR3 amino acids: CAISDLAGYNEQFF. The CDR3 DNA reads TGTGCCATCAGTGACCTAGCGGGATACAATGAGCAGTTCTTC.